This T cell receptor (beta chain) was documented in a study of cytomegalovirus exposure and HLA in healthy donors. PCR used 60 Vbeta primers and 13 Jbeta primers. Produced via immunoSEQ multiplex PCR; TCRdb's table is partial and in-frame only. This repertoire shows approximately 27,000 clones, more than 55% found once; its top ten account for around 43%. V lost 4 bases and J lost 3; bases outside the gene matches: 9. The CDR3 spans 16 residues. CDR1 is SNHLY, CDR2 FYNNEI, per germline. Sequencing was performed on PBMCs. This TCR came from a male donor in good health and CMV-seropositive. The V and J genes are TRBV2 and TRBJ2-1, with 7 bases matching TRBD1. This CDR3 is CASSVPGTAIYNEQFF. Written as DNA, the CDR3 is TGTGCCAGCAGTGTGCCCGGGACAGCCATCTACAATGAGCAGTTCTTC. The variable domain in full, completed from reference TRBV2 and TRBJ2-1, reads EPEVTQTPSHQVTQMGQEVILRCVPISNHLYFYWYRQILGQKVEFLVSFYNNEISEKSEIFDDQFSVERPDGSNFTLKIRSTKLEDSAMYFCASSVPGTAIYNEQFFGPGTRLTVL.